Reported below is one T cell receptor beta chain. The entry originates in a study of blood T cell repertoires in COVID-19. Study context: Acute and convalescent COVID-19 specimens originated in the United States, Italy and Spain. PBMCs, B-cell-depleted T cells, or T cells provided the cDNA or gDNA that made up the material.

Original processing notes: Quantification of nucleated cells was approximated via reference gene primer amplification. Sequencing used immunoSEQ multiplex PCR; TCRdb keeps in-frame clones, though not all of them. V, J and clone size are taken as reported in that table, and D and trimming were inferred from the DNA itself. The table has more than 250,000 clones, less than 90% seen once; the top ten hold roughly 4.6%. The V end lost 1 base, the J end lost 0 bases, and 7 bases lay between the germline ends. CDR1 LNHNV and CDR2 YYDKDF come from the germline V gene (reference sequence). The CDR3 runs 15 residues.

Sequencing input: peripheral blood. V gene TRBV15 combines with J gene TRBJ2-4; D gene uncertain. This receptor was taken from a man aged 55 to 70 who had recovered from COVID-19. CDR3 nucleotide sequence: TGTGCCACCAGCAGAGTGACGGGAGCCAAAAACATTCAGTACTTC. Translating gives CATSRVTGAKNIQYF.